Listed here is a single TCR beta chain. This may stem from a read error, because a much larger clone lies one nucleotide away. Molecular barcoded adaptors covering alpha/delta and beta/gamma chains were used on around 400 ng RNA. Each CDR3 protein gets one entry after TCRdb re-called the reads with MiXCR. The data contain roughly 90,000 distinct CDR3 sequences, 20% to 25% of them singletons. This entry comes from a study of read filtering for tumor transcriptome and immune sequencing. The sample comprised a population of CD138-negative cells sorted from bone marrow. The clonotype originates from a donor aged 40 or older with multiple myeloma.

The CDR3 region has the DNA TGTGCCAGCAGTTTAGGGACAGGGGGGTATGGCTTCACCTTC. Translating it yields CASSLGTGGYGFTF. The chain employs TRBV28 and TRBJ1-2; 11 bases are a match to TRBD1. CDR1 and CDR2 (germline): MDHEN, SYDVKM. CDR3 size: 14 residues.